This TCR beta chain was recovered during a study of siplizumab effects on memory and regulatory T cells. As for this clone: Antigen specificity is unknown.

It was 80,000 to 100,000 TCR templates that were assayed per sample. TCRdb's copy holds only in-frame clones and misses some; the assay was immunoSEQ multiplex PCR. The table includes approximately 100,000 clones, 94% detected once. V was cut by 5 bases and J by 4 bases, with 15 bases left in between. Germline lookup yields CDR1 SGHAT and CDR2 FQNNGV. The CDR3 consists of 15 residues. Findings and limits, study-wide: To unstimulated subsets, only a minor fraction of alloreactive clones could be mapped. A naive or memory phenotype could not be assigned to roughly 75-97% of the proliferating CD4+ or CD8+ clones. Treg-derived clones made up an average of roughly 66% of mappable alloreactive CD4+ clones with siplizumab and 25% to 30% in controls.

The specimen was Tregs sorted from blood. This clonotype originated in a human donor in good health. The chain recombines TRBV11-2 with TRBJ1-3, with D tentatively TRBD1 (5 bases). The CDR3 nucleotides are TGTGCCAGCAGCATCAGCTCCGGGGCCGGAAACACCATATATTTT. This gives the protein CASSISSGAGNTIYF.